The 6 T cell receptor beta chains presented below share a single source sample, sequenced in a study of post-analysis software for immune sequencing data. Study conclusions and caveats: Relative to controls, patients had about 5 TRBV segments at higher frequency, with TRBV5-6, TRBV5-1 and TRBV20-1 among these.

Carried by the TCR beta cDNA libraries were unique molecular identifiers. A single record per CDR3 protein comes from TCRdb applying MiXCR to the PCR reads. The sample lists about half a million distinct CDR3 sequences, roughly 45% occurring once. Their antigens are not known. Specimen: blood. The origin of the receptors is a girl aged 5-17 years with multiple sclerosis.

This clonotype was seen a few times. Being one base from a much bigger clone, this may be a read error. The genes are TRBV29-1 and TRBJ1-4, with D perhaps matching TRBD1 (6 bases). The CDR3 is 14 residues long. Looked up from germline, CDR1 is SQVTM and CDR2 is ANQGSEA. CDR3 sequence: CSVPGGAQNEKRFF. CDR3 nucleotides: TGCAGCGTCCCTGGGGGGGCACAGAATGAAAAACGGTTTTTT.

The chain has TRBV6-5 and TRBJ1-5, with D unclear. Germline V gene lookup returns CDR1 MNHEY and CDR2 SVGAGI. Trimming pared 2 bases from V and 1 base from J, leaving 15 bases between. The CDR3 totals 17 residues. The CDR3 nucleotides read TGTGCCAGCAGTTACGGGCTGGGTGGGAAGAGCAATCAGCCCCAGCATTTT. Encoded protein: CASSYGLGGKSNQPQHF.

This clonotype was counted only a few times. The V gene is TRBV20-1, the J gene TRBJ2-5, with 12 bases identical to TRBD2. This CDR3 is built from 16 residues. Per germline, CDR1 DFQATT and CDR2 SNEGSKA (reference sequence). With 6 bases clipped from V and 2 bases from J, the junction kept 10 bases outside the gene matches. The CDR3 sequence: CSARTSGMLDQETQYF. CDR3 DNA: TGCAGTGCCCGGACTAGCGGGATGTTGGATCAAGAGACCCAGTACTTC.

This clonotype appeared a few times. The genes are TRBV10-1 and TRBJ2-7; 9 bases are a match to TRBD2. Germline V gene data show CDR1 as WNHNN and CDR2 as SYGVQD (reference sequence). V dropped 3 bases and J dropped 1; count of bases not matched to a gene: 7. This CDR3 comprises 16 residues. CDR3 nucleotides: TGCGCCAGCAGTGACCGACGTCTAGCGGGGTCCTACGAGCAGTACTTC. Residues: CASSDRRLAGSYEQYF.

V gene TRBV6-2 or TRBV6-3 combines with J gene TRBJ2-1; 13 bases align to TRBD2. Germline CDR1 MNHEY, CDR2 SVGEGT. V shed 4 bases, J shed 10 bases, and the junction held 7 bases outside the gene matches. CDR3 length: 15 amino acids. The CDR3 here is CASSWGTSGIREQFF. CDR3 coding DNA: TGTGCCAGCAGTTGGGGGACTAGCGGGATACGCGAGCAGTTCTTC.

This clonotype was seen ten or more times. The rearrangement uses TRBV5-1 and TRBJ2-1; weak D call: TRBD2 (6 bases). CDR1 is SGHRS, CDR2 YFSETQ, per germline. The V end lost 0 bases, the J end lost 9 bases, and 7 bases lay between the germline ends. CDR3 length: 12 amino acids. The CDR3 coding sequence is TGCGCCAGCAGCTTGGTCGGGGGTGAGCAGTTCTTC. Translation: CASSLVGGEQFF. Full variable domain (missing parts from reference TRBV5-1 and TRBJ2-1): KAGVTQTPRYLIKTRGQQVTLSCSPISGHRSVSWYQQTPGQGLQFLFEYFSETQRNKGNFPGRFSGRQFSNSRSEMNVSTLELGDSALYLCASSLVGGEQFFGPGTRLTVL.